What follows describes a single TCR beta chain. The V gene lost 3 bases and the J gene lost 3 bases, with 8 bases spanning the gap. The CDR3 has 12 residues. Germline CDR1 and CDR2: DFQATT and SNEGSKA (reference sequence). The sample is drawn from a study of blood T cell repertoires in COVID-19. Sequencing used immunoSEQ multiplex PCR; TCRdb keeps in-frame clones, though not all of them. This sample has about 270,000 clones, with around 82% found just once. This clonotype originated in a woman younger than 30 with acute or convalescent COVID-19. The chain combines TRBV20-1 with TRBJ1-1; D is possibly TRBD1 (6 bases). The sample comprised peripheral blood. In DNA form, the CDR3 reads TGCAGTGCTAGTGCAGGGGACACTGAAGCTTTCTTT. This translates into CSASAGDTEAFF.